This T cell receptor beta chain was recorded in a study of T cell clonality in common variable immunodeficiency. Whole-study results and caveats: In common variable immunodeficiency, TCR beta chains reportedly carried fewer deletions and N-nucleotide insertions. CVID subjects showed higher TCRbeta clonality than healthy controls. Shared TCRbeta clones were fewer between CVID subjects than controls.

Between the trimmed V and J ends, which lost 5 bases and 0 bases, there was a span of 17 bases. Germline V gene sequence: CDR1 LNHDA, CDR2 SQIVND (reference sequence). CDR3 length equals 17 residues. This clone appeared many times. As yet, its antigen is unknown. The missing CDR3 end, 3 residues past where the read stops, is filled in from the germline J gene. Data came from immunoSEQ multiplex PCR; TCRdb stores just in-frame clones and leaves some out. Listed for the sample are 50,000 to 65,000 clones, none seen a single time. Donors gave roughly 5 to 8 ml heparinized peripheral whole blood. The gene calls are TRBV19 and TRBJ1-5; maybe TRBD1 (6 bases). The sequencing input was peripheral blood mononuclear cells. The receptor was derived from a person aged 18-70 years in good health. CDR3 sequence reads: CASSARTGTLSNQPQHF. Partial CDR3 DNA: TGTGCCAGTAGTGCCCGAACCGGGACACTTAGCAATCAGCCC.